This T cell receptor beta chain was found in a study of Graves' ophthalmopathy and Graves' hyperthyroidism. About this clonotype: This could be a read error, since a much larger clone is one nucleotide away.

RNA transcripts yielded amplified TCR beta CDR3 regions. The first round was an RT-PCR with HTBI primers, and the second round was a multiplex PCR. TCRdb re-called the multiplex PCR reads through MiXCR, storing one row per CDR3 protein. The sample consists of about 550,000 distinct CDR3 sequences, under 45% of them appearing once. Other autoimmune diseases, uncontrolled infections, pregnancy or lactation excluded patients from enrollment. The clonotype originates from an adult man with Graves' hyperthyroidism. The sequencing input was peripheral blood or thyroid tissue (not recorded which).

CDR3 in DNA: TGTGCCAGCAGCTTACTTACTACATCACGCAACTATGGCTACACCTTC. Its protein is CASSLLTTSRNYGYTF. The chain has TRBV5-4 and TRBJ1-2, with D hard to call. In germline, CDR1 is SGHNT, CDR2 YYREEE (reference sequence). V was pared by 2 bases and J by 2 bases, with 16 bases between. CDR3 length: 16 residues. Full variable domain (missing parts from reference TRBV5-4 and TRBJ1-2): ETGVTQSPTHLIKTRGQQVTLRCSSQSGHNTVSWYQQALGQGPQFIFQYYREEENGRGNFPPRFSGLQFPNYSSELNVNALELDDSALYLCASSLLTTSRNYGYTFGSGTRLTVV.